This T cell receptor (beta chain) was sequenced for a study of cytomegalovirus exposure and HLA in healthy donors. Findings of the study overall: Confirmation was obtained in vitro that three CMV-associated chains are specific for CMV antigens.

Assay used: immunoSEQ multiplex PCR; TCRdb lists only in-frame clones, some missing. In the table there are around 80,000 clones, about 96% of which are singletons. Trimming cost V 0 bases and J 2 bases; bases outside gene matches: 4. Germline V CDR1 and CDR2: MNHNS, SASEGT. This CDR3 comprises 16 residues. This clone appeared once. As yet, its antigen is unknown. The source material was PBMCs. The V call is TRBV6-1, the J call TRBJ2-3; 8 bases are a match to TRBD2. This receptor was taken from a woman aged 18-30 years in good health and CMV-seronegative. CDR3 sequence reads: CASSEASGGDTDTQYF. The CDR3 bases are TGTGCCAGCAGTGAAGCCTCCGGGGGGGACACAGATACGCAGTATTTT.